The 23 T cell receptor beta chains given below trace back to one sample, sequenced in a study of blood T cell repertoires in COVID-19. The data were produced by immunoSEQ multiplex PCR, yet TCRdb's version contains in-frame clones alone and is incomplete. The table lists some 60,000 clones, approximately 80% of them singletons. Sample: peripheral blood. Receptors originate from a man under 40 with COVID-19, enrolled during active disease.

The gene calls are TRBV28 and TRBJ2-5; 9 nucleotides match TRBD1. Germline V gene sequence: CDR1 MDHEN, CDR2 SYDVKM. The CDR3 runs to 15 residues. V lost 6 bases, J lost 5 bases, and 10 bases stayed unmatched. CDR3 DNA: TGTGCCAGCAGCCTCCCGGGACAGGGCCGGGAGACCCAGTACTTC. This sequence encodes CASSLPGQGRETQYF. Looking up the rest from reference TRBV28 and TRBJ2-5 gives the full variable domain: DVKVTQSSRYLVKRTGEKVFLECVQDMDHENMFWYRQDPGLGLRLIYFSYDVKMKEKGDIPEGYSVSREKKERFSLILESASTNQTSMYLCASSLPGQGRETQYFGPGTRLLVL.

The chain has TRBV10-3 and TRBJ2-5, with D possibly matching TRBD1 (5 bases). The V end lost 0 bases, the J end lost 2 bases, and 7 bases lay between the germline ends. Germline V gene sequence: CDR1 ENHRY, CDR2 SYGVKD. This CDR3 comprises 14 residues. The CDR3 sequence is CAISESQGQETQYF. In DNA form, the CDR3 reads TGTGCCATCAGTGAGTCTCAGGGTCAAGAGACCCAGTACTTC.

This chain joins TRBV2 and TRBJ2-1; D may be TRBD2 (6 bases). Germline-derived CDR1 and CDR2 are SNHLY and FYNNEI. Trimming pared 6 bases from V and 3 bases from J, leaving 9 bases between. CDR3 length: 13 residues. CDR3 nucleotides: TGTGCCAGCAGAGGGACTGTCTACAATGAGCAGTTCTTC. Its protein is CASRGTVYNEQFF.

This clone was seen just once. V and J are TRBV11-3 and TRBJ2-7, with 13 positions matching TRBD2. The CDR3 runs 16 residues. CDR1 is SGHNT, CDR2 YENEEA, per germline. V dropped 3 bases and J dropped 5; count of bases not matched to a gene: 7. CDR3: CASSLYGLAGEDEQYF. The CDR3 DNA follows: TGTGCCAGCAGCTTGTACGGACTAGCGGGAGAGGACGAGCAGTACTTC.

The chain carries TRBV9 and TRBJ2-5, with 7 bases that match TRBD2. CDR3 length: 15 amino acids. Germline-derived CDR1 and CDR2 are SGDLS and YYNGEE. The ends lost 2 bases at V and 1 base at J; junction bases unmatched: 5. CDR3 sequence (DNA): TGTGCCAGCAGCGTTCTACCGGGAGGCCAAGAGACCCAGTACTTC. It codes for CASSVLPGGQETQYF. The full variable domain, completed using reference TRBV9 and TRBJ2-5, is DSGVTQTPKHLITATGQRVTLRCSPRSGDLSVYWYQQSLDQGLQFLIQYYNGEERAKGNILERFSAQQFPDLHSELNLSSLELGDSALYFCASSVLPGGQETQYFGPGTRLLVL.

V and J are TRBV7-2 and TRBJ1-3, with a tentative D call TRBD1 (6 bases). The CDR3 length is 15 residues. Germline CDR1 SGHTA, CDR2 FQGNSA. Trimming shortened V by 4 bases and J by 0 bases, and 10 bases separated the two germline ends. The CDR3 DNA reads TGTGCCAGCAGCTCCCGAGGGGGCTCTGGAAACACCATATATTTT. Translation gives CASSSRGGSGNTIYF.

The table lists this clone with a count of one. V usage is TRBV7-9 and J usage is TRBJ2-1, with D possibly being TRBD2 (6 bases). CDR3 length equals 15 residues. V lost 1 base to trimming and J lost 8 bases, with 15 bases between them. Per germline, CDR1 SEHNR and CDR2 FQNEAQ (reference sequence). The CDR3: CASSLVGTGVDEQFF. The CDR3 nucleotides read TGTGCCAGCAGCTTAGTTGGAACGGGAGTCGATGAGCAGTTCTTC.

This chain connects TRBV27 to TRBJ2-7, with TRBD1 matching over 9 bases. CDR1 and CDR2 from the germline V gene are MNHEY and SMNVEV (reference sequence). The V and J ends lost 0 bases and 4 bases, in that order; junction bases with no gene match: 13. The CDR3 has 18 residues. CDR3 in DNA: TGTGCCAGCAGTTTATCCAAGGATGTTGGGGACAGGGTTTACGAGCAGTACTTC. Translation: CASSLSKDVGDRVYEQYF.

The chain joins TRBV5-1 to TRBJ1-4, with D possibly matching TRBD1 (5 bases). This CDR3 is 14 amino acids long. Trimming cost V 4 bases and J 0 bases, with 7 bases left between them. The germline V gene has CDR1 SGHRS and CDR2 YFSETQ. CDR3 coding DNA: TGCGCCAGCAGCGGGGCCCCAACTAATGAAAAACTGTTTTTT. Translated: CASSGAPTNEKLFF.

The chain joins TRBV5-1 to TRBJ2-5; 11 bases are a match to TRBD2. Germline V gives CDR1 SGHRS, CDR2 YFSETQ. The CDR3 runs 19 residues. J lost 3 bases, V lost 3 bases, and 16 bases had no gene match. The CDR3 region is CASSSTVIAGGPTEETQYF. The CDR3, as DNA: TGCGCCAGCAGCTCGACGGTGATAGCGGGAGGGCCGACAGAAGAGACCCAGTACTTC.

The V and J genes are TRBV6-2 or TRBV6-3 and TRBJ2-2; TRBD2 agrees at 11 bases. Looked up from germline, CDR1 is MNHEY and CDR2 is SVGEGT. V was clipped by 4 bases and J by 4 bases; unmatched bases: 8. The CDR3 is made up of 17 amino acids. CDR3 in amino acids: CASSSLRLAGGTGELFF. CDR3 DNA: TGTGCCAGCAGTTCCCTTCGGCTAGCGGGAGGCACCGGGGAGCTGTTTTTT.

The V and J genes are TRBV6-6 and TRBJ1-3; possibly TRBD1 for D (6 bases). CDR1 is MNHNY and CDR2 is SVGAGI in the germline V gene (reference sequence). V lost 6 bases and J 4 bases, leaving 13 bases between the germline ends. There are 14 residues in the CDR3. The chain's CDR3 is CASRQGEIGNTIYF. CDR3 DNA: TGTGCCAGCAGACAGGGAGAAATCGGAAACACCATATATTTT.

V usage is TRBV15 and J usage is TRBJ2-1; 11 bases map to TRBD2. CDR1 and CDR2 (germline): LNHNV, YYDKDF (reference sequence). The length of the CDR3 is 16 residues. J lost 2 bases, V lost 3 bases, and 3 bases had no gene match. CDR3 nucleotide sequence: TGTGCCACCAGCAGCTCTAGCGGGGGGACCTACAATGAGCAGTTCTTC. Residues: CATSSSSGGTYNEQFF.

The rearrangement links TRBV4-1 to TRBJ1-4; D is undetermined. Per the germline V gene, CDR1 is MGHRA and CDR2 is YSYEKL. The CDR3 length is 16 residues. Trimming pared 1 base from V and 1 base from J, leaving 10 bases between. The CDR3 protein is CASSQGPRGTNEKLFF. CDR3 in DNA: TGCGCCAGCAGCCAAGGACCCAGAGGAACTAATGAAAAACTGTTTTTT.

The chain joins TRBV6-6 to TRBJ1-2; 8 bases match TRBD1. Germline CDR1 MNHNY, CDR2 SVGAGI (reference sequence). The CDR3 extends over 14 amino acids. After removal of 7 bases from V and 4 bases from J, the junction contained 8 bases not matched to a gene. Written as DNA, the CDR3 is TGTGCCAGCACCCTGGACAGGGAGGGCTATGGCTACACCTTC. Translated: CASTLDREGYGYTF.

The DNA of the CDR3 is TGTGCCAGCAGCCAATCGACGGGTAGCGGGCATACAGATACGCAGTATTTT. Translation gives CASSQSTGSGHTDTQYF. The rearrangement joins TRBV7-6 to TRBJ2-3, with 7 bases matching TRBD2. Germline trimming cut 5 bases from V and 3 bases from J; bases unmatched to any gene: 14. The V gene's germline CDR1 is SGHVS and CDR2 FNYEAQ. The CDR3 has 17 amino acids.

The chain combines TRBV4-2 with TRBJ1-2; maybe TRBD1 (6 bases). Trimming left V 0 bases short and J 2 bases short, with 7 bases between. Per the germline V gene, CDR1 is LGHNA and CDR2 is YNFKEQ. CDR3 length: 14 amino acids. Here the CDR3 reads CASSQDRGNYGYTF. The CDR3 DNA reads TGTGCCAGCAGCCAAGACAGGGGAAACTATGGCTACACCTTC.

The DNA of the CDR3 is TGTGCCAGCAGTTTTTCGGGGGGCTGGGAGACCCAGTACTTC. Protein sequence: CASSFSGGWETQYF. The chain joins TRBV27 to TRBJ2-5, with TRBD2 as a possible D gene (7 bases). The CDR3 spans 14 residues. Germline CDR1 reads MNHEY; CDR2 reads SMNVEV (reference sequence). With 3 bases removed from V and 5 bases from J, the gap between germline ends came to 13 bases.

The rearrangement links TRBV5-1 to TRBJ2-5; 7 nucleotides align to TRBD1. The length of the CDR3 is 17 residues. Looked up from germline, CDR1 is SGHRS and CDR2 is YFSETQ. V dropped 3 bases and J dropped 2; count of bases not matched to a gene: 13. The CDR3 sequence: CASSWPQQGFVQETQYF. CDR3 sequence (DNA): TGCGCCAGCAGCTGGCCCCAACAGGGGTTCGTACAAGAGACCCAGTACTTC.

Only a few counts were recorded for this clone. This chain links TRBV24-1 with TRBJ2-1; D unclear. Trimming removed 5 bases at V and 0 bases at J, with 13 bases between. From germline, CDR1 is KGHDR and CDR2 SFDVKD. The CDR3 loop spans 16 amino acids. CDR3 sequence (DNA): TGTGCCACCAGTGGGGCAGCTAAAAGCTCCTACAATGAGCAGTTCTTC. It yields the protein CATSGAAKSSYNEQFF.

This rearrangement joins TRBV19 to TRBJ2-5; 9 bases fit TRBD1. Germline CDR1 and CDR2: LNHDA and SQIVND (reference sequence). This CDR3 contains 19 residues. Trimming cost V 5 bases and J 4 bases; bases outside gene matches: 20. The CDR3 DNA follows: TGTGCCAGTAGTCAAAAGTTCCGGACAGGGGTATTGAAAAGAGAGACCCAGTACTTC. It codes for CASSQKFRTGVLKRETQYF.

The chain couples TRBV9 to TRBJ1-3, with TRBD1 matching over 8 bases. The CDR3 totals 18 residues. The J segment lost 0 bases and the V segment lost 0 bases, leaving 8 bases of the junction unmatched. Looked up from germline, CDR1 is SGDLS and CDR2 is YYNGEE. CDR3 residues: CASSVGLGTGVSGNTIYF. In DNA form, the CDR3 reads TGTGCCAGCAGCGTAGGTCTTGGGACAGGTGTCTCTGGAAACACCATATATTTT.

This clone is a singleton in its sample. The J gene is TRBJ2-7, the V gene TRBV11-3; D unresolved. With 0 bases removed from V and 4 bases from J, the gap between germline ends came to 4 bases. The germline V gene encodes CDR1 SGHNT and CDR2 YENEEA. The CDR3 spans 12 residues. The CDR3 bases are TGTGCCAGCAGCTTAGATCGGTACGAGCAGTACTTC. This sequence encodes CASSLDRYEQYF.